Shown below are 20 T cell receptor beta chains from a single sample sequenced in a study of T cell responses to AZD1222 COVID-19 vaccine. TCRdb's copy holds only in-frame clones and misses some; the assay was immunoSEQ multiplex PCR. Among 90,000 to 120,000 clones listed, 85% to 95% were seen once. This specimen consisted of peripheral blood, obtained on day 0 of AZD1222 vaccination. The receptors here all came from an adult in good health.

This chain joins TRBV19 and TRBJ1-6; D unresolved. Germline lookup yields CDR1 LNHDA and CDR2 SQIVND (reference sequence). The CDR3 spans 13 residues. Trimming shortened V by 8 bases and J by 9 bases, and 14 bases separated the two germline ends. This CDR3 is CASGQSTGSPLHF. CDR3 coding DNA: TGTGCCAGTGGCCAGAGTACGGGTTCACCCCTCCACTTT. Full variable domain (outside the CDR3, taken from reference TRBV19 and TRBJ1-6): DGGITQSPKYLFRKEGQNVTLSCEQNLNHDAMYWYRQDPGQGLRLIYYSQIVNDFQKGDIAEGYSVSREKKESFPLTVTSAQKNPTAFYLCASGQSTGSPLHFGNGTRLTVT.

The rearrangement links TRBV6-4 to TRBJ2-2, with D tentatively TRBD1 (5 bases). V shed 2 bases and J shed 5 bases, with 12 bases lying between them. Germline-derived CDR1 and CDR2 are MRHNA and SNTAGT. This CDR3 comprises 15 residues. The CDR3 DNA sequence: TGTGCCAGCAGTGACGGTCAAGGGGAAACCGGGGAGCTGTTTTTT. Protein product: CASSDGQGETGELFF.

The sample holds a few counts of this clone. The V call is TRBV28, the J call TRBJ1-5; 8 nucleotides agree with TRBD1. In germline, CDR1 is MDHEN, CDR2 SYDVKM. Unmatched junction bases numbered 3, after V lost 11 bases and J lost 0 bases. The CDR3 spans 13 residues. CDR3 DNA sequence: TGTGCCGGGGGACAGGATAGCAATCAGCCCCAGCATTTT. Residues: CAGGQDSNQPQHF.

This chain uses TRBV19 with TRBJ1-2; weak D call: TRBD1 (5 bases). V was shortened by 1 base and J by 7 bases, with 7 bases between the two germline ends. Germline values: CDR1 LNHDA, CDR2 SQIVND (reference sequence). CDR3 length: 12 amino acids. Here the CDR3 reads CASSIGDGGYTF. The CDR3 DNA is TGTGCCAGTAGTATAGGGGACGGTGGCTACACCTTC.

This chain links TRBV7-3 with TRBJ1-1; D call uncertain. With 1 base removed from V and 1 base from J, the gap between germline ends came to 10 bases. Germline V CDR1 and CDR2: SGHTA, FQGTGA. The CDR3 consists of 15 residues. In DNA, the CDR3 is TGTGCCAGCAGCTTAATGAGTGGGCGGAACACTGAAGCTTTCTTT. The encoded protein is CASSLMSGRNTEAFF. The whole variable domain, remainder taken from reference TRBV7-3 and TRBJ1-1, is GAGVSQTPSNKVTEKGKYVELRCDPISGHTALYWYRQSLGQGPEFLIYFQGTGAADDSGLPNDRFFAVRPEGSVSTLKIQRTERGDSAVYLCASSLMSGRNTEAFFGQGTRLTVV.

Of note for this clone: The junction and the germline gene differ at one end; a read error may be behind it. The chain couples TRBV2 to TRBJ2-1; no clear D gene. Germline CDR1 reads SNHLY; CDR2 reads FYNNEI. The CDR3 extends over 11 amino acids. CDR3 in DNA: TGTGCCAGCAGTGATAGGAGACTGATGATCTTC. Its protein is CASSDRRLMIF.

The chain joins TRBV10-3 to TRBJ1-3; perhaps TRBD1 as D (5 bases). This CDR3 is 16 amino acids long. Trimming took 3 bases from V and 2 from J, leaving 14 bases between them. CDR1 and CDR2 (germline): ENHRY, SYGVKD. The DNA for the CDR3 is TGTGCCATCAGTGACTTGGTTGGGGGTACTGGAAACACCATATATTTT. Translation: CAISDLVGGTGNTIYF.

The chain is built from TRBV7-3 and TRBJ2-7, with 8 bases that match TRBD1. This CDR3 is 15 amino acids long. Trimming at V came to 1 base and at J to 5 bases, leaving 7 bases not matched to a gene. Germline values: CDR1 SGHTA, CDR2 FQGTGA. The CDR3 DNA reads as TGTGCCAGCAGCTTAAGTGGGACAGGACAACACGAGCAGTACTTC. Translated, it gives CASSLSGTGQHEQYF.

The gene calls are TRBV6-5 and TRBJ1-1, with D perhaps TRBD1 (5 bases). Germline V lookup: CDR1 MNHEY, CDR2 SVGAGI. CDR3 length equals 14 residues. Trimming took off 6 bases at V and 4 bases at J, with 15 bases between the two ends. The CDR3 is CASSPLRGGTEAFF. CDR3 nucleotide sequence: TGTGCCAGCAGCCCCTTGAGGGGTGGCACTGAAGCTTTCTTT.

The rearrangement uses TRBV2 and TRBJ1-2, with 7 bases matching TRBD1. The CDR3 consists of 15 residues. V was pared by 4 bases and J by 4 bases, with 9 bases of the junction left unmatched. Germline lookup yields CDR1 SNHLY and CDR2 FYNNEI. The DNA for the CDR3 is TGTGCCAGCAGTGGCGGGGACAGCGGCCGCTATGGCTACACCTTC. Its translation is CASSGGDSGRYGYTF.

The rearrangement links TRBV3-1 (or the pseudogene TRBV3-2) to TRBJ2-3, with no clear D. CDR3 length: 16 residues. Trimming took 1 base from V and 2 from J, leaving 13 bases between them. CDR1 and CDR2 (germline): LGHDT, YNNKEL (reference sequence). CDR3 DNA: TGTGCCAGCAGCCAAGGACCCGTGCTAACCACAGATACGCAGTATTTT. Translating it yields CASSQGPVLTTDTQYF.

This chain joins TRBV11-3 and TRBJ2-7; a possible D gene is TRBD2 (5 bases). The CDR3 consists of 13 residues. Trimming removed 5 bases at V and 4 bases at J, with 12 bases between. Germline lookup yields CDR1 SGHNT and CDR2 YENEEA. Written as DNA, the CDR3 is TGTGCCAGCAGCCCCGGACTGCTTTACGAGCAGTACTTC. It encodes CASSPGLLYEQYF.

The chain is built from TRBV6-5 and TRBJ2-7; D not certain. With 7 bases removed from V and 1 base from J, the gap between germline ends came to 11 bases. Germline CDR1 reads MNHEY; CDR2 reads SVGAGI. The CDR3 sequence is 13 residues long. The CDR3 sequence is CASNGPSSYEQYF. The DNA of the CDR3 is TGTGCCAGCAATGGCCCTAGTTCCTACGAGCAGTACTTC.

This clone was observed a single time. The chain links TRBV7-9 to TRBJ2-7; no definite D call. The length of the CDR3 is 12 residues. V was cut by 10 bases and J by 6 bases, with 16 bases left in between. From germline, CDR1 is SEHNR and CDR2 FQNEAQ (reference sequence). The chain's CDR3 is CATSGFGSEQYF. CDR3 DNA: TGTGCCACCTCGGGTTTTGGTAGCGAGCAGTACTTC.

The chain combines TRBV18 with TRBJ1-2; D possibly corresponds to TRBD1 (5 bases). This CDR3 spans 13 amino acids. The V end was cut by 3 bases, the J end by 6 bases, with 11 bases between. The germline CDR1 and CDR2 sequences are KGHSH and LQKENI. DNA for the CDR3: TGTGCCAGCTCACCCGGGGCTCAAGATGGCTACACCTTC. Its translation is CASSPGAQDGYTF.

This chain uses TRBV6-5 with TRBJ1-1; D might be TRBD1 (5 bases). This CDR3 comprises 16 residues. Trimming cost V 2 bases and J 2 bases, with 15 bases left between them. Germline V CDR1 and CDR2: MNHEY, SVGAGI. CDR3: CASSYHEDILNTEAFF. The CDR3 nucleotides are TGTGCCAGCAGTTACCACGAGGACATCCTAAACACTGAAGCTTTCTTT.

This rearrangement joins TRBV18 to TRBJ1-2; D not resolved. Germline V CDR1 and CDR2: KGHSH, LQKENI. The V end was cut by 3 bases, the J end by 5 bases, with 16 bases between. The CDR3 is 15 residues long. This CDR3 reads CASSPTSGEGYGYTF. The DNA for the CDR3 is TGTGCCAGCTCACCTACCTCTGGGGAAGGGTATGGCTACACCTTC.

The chain combines TRBV30 with TRBJ1-4, with 7 bases matching TRBD1. The length of the CDR3 is 13 residues. Germline-derived CDR1 and CDR2 are GTSNPN and SVGIG (reference sequence). Losses at the gene ends were 5 bases for V and 7 bases for J; bases not matched to a gene: 7. The DNA of the CDR3 is TGTGCCTGGGGACAGGAGGAGAGTGAAAAACTGTTTTTT. Translated, it gives CAWGQEESEKLFF.

The chain links TRBV7-2 to TRBJ2-7, with 14 bases aligning to TRBD2. Germline CDR1 and CDR2: SGHTA and FQGNSA. Trimming cost V 4 bases and J 6 bases; bases outside gene matches: 8. The CDR3 is 16 residues long. CDR3 nucleotide sequence: TGTGCCAGCAGCTACCGACTAGCGGGAGGGCCTATCGAGCAGTACTTC. Its translation is CASSYRLAGGPIEQYF.

This rearrangement joins TRBV11-2 to TRBJ2-1; possible D gene TRBD1, 6 bases. This CDR3 spans 16 amino acids. Trimming stripped 1 base from V and 2 bases from J, with 12 bases between. Germline-derived CDR1 and CDR2 are SGHAT and FQNNGV. CDR3 sequence (DNA): TGTGCCAGCAGCTTAGTCTCGCCAGGGGCCTACAATGAGCAGTTCTTC. It encodes CASSLVSPGAYNEQFF.